The rows below give T cell receptor beta chains drawn from one sample of a study of blood T cells in healthy people across ages. One entry per CDR3 protein, called by TCRdb with MiXCR from the 5' RACE reads. Here the sample spans 540,000 or so distinct CDR3 sequences, roughly 48% being singletons. Sequenced input: blood. Source of these receptors: a man of 80 years or more in good health. The CDR3 runs from the conserved cysteine through the conserved F or W. The order of the fields is clone size, D gene, J gene, CDR3 length, V gene, CDR3 protein, CDR3 DNA. D genes are given only for firm matches. For some rows the clone size is stated as once, few or many, or as a class when expanded; others skip it.

>NA|TRBD2|TRBJ2-5|15|TRBV6-2/TRBV6-3
CASSSRREGQKTQYF
TGTGCCAGCAGTTCAAGGCGGGAGGGCCAAAAGACCCAGTACTTC
>few|NA|TRBJ2-7|14|TRBV7-9
CASSLAGTLYEQYF
TGTGCCAGCAGCTTAGCCGGGACTCTATACGAGCAGTACTTC
>NA|NA|TRBJ1-1|14|TRBV11-2
CASSLGPGTTEAFF
TGTGCCAGCAGCTTGGGCCCGGGGACCACTGAAGCTTTCTTT
>NA|NA|TRBJ2-7|13|TRBV4-2
CASSQGGRNEQYF
TGTGCCAGCAGCCAAGGGGGCCGGAACGAGCAGTACTTC
>NA|TRBD2|TRBJ2-1|15|TRBV7-9
CASSSRLAENNEQFF
TGTGCCAGCAGCTCTAGACTAGCGGAGAACAATGAGCAGTTCTTC
>NA|NA|TRBJ1-1|13|TRBV7-6
CASSRDQNTEAFF
TGTGCCAGCAGCCGTGACCAGAACACTGAAGCTTTCTTT
>once|NA|TRBJ1-4|14|TRBV6-6
CASSYGGQDEKLFF
TGTGCCAGCAGTTACGGGGGGCAGGATGAAAAACTGTTTTTT
>once|NA|TRBJ2-1|17|TRBV7-2
CASSRGVPALSYNEQFF
TGTGCCAGCAGCCGCGGGGTTCCGGCCCTCTCCTACAATGAGCAGTTCTTC
>few|TRBD1|TRBJ2-7|15|TRBV20-1
CSARPDRGRTYEQYF
TGCAGTGCTAGACCAGACAGGGGTCGGACCTACGAGCAGTACTTC
>NA|NA|TRBJ1-1|14|TRBV20-1
CSALVQPMNTEAFF
TGCAGTGCCCTGGTACAGCCTATGAACACTGAAGCTTTCTTT
>once|TRBD1|TRBJ2-1|16|TRBV6-4
CASSDSTGGSHNEQFF
TGTGCCAGCAGTGACTCCACAGGGGGCTCCCACAATGAGCAGTTCTTC
>few|NA|TRBJ2-1|13|TRBV20-1
CSAAPLGTDEQFF
TGCAGTGCCGCCCCCCTCGGGACGGATGAGCAGTTCTTC
>NA|TRBD1|TRBJ2-1|14|TRBV4-1
CASSHRDRGHEQFF
TGCGCCAGCTCCCACCGGGACAGGGGGCACGAGCAGTTCTTC
>NA|NA|TRBJ2-3|15|TRBV7-9
CASRSGQPSTDTQYF
TGTGCCAGCAGATCCGGACAGCCTAGCACAGATACGCAGTATTTT
>NA|TRBD2|TRBJ2-1|14|TRBV10-3
CAISDRAGYNEQFF
TGTGCCATCAGTGACCGAGCGGGGTACAATGAGCAGTTCTTC
>many|TRBD2|TRBJ2-5|21|TRBV6-5
CASSYYQLGREDRKRRETQYF
TGTGCCAGCAGTTACTACCAACTAGGGCGGGAGGACCGAAAGAGGAGAGAGACCCAGTACTTC
>NA|NA|TRBJ1-1|18|TRBV18
CASSPSTRPGQFNTEAFF
TGTGCCAGCTCACCATCTACTCGCCCAGGTCAGTTCAACACTGAAGCTTTCTTT
>NA|TRBD2|TRBJ2-3|15|TRBV7-2
CASSLTSGASDTQYF
TGTGCCAGCAGCCTAACTAGCGGGGCCTCCGATACGCAGTATTTT
>few|NA|TRBJ1-5|13|TRBV7-2
CASSLSPDQPQHF
TGTGCCAGCAGCCTCAGTCCCGATCAGCCCCAGCATTTT
>NA|NA|TRBJ1-5|13|TRBV7-2
CASSPGGGRPQHF
TGTGCCAGCAGCCCAGGTGGCGGCCGGCCCCAGCATTTT
>NA|TRBD1|TRBJ2-7|15|TRBV7-9
CASSKNRGRTYEQYF
TGTGCCAGCAGTAAAAACAGGGGCCGAACCTACGAGCAGTACTTC
>NA|NA|TRBJ1-4|15|TRBV4-3
CASSQENRQNEKLFF
TGCGCCAGCAGCCAAGAAAACAGGCAGAATGAAAAACTGTTTTTT
>NA|NA|TRBJ2-4|14|TRBV28
CASSGGLFKNIQYF
TGTGCCAGCAGTGGCGGACTGTTCAAAAACATTCAGTACTTC
>NA|NA|TRBJ2-2|12|TRBV24-1
CATQGNTGELFF
TGTGCCACCCAGGGGAACACCGGGGAGCTGTTTTTT
>NA|NA|TRBJ1-1|13|TRBV29-1
CSVDKGGRLEAFF
TGCAGCGTCGATAAAGGGGGACGGCTTGAAGCTTTCTTT
>NA|NA|TRBJ2-5|14|TRBV6-5
CASRSGRTNNEQYF
TGTGCCAGTAGATCGGGACGGACCAACAATGAGCAGTACTTC
>few|NA|TRBJ2-1|15|TRBV24-1
CATSDLSGVSNEQFF
TGTGCCACCAGTGATTTATCGGGTGTGAGCAATGAGCAGTTCTTC
>many|NA|TRBJ2-1|14|TRBV6-5
CASSYGQSYNEQFF
TGTGCCAGCAGTTACGGACAGTCCTACAATGAGCAGTTCTTC
>NA|NA|TRBJ1-1|15|TRBV12-3/TRBV12-4
CASSYTGHPTTEAFF
TGTGCCAGCAGCTACACGGGACACCCGACCACTGAAGCTTTCTTT
>NA|NA|TRBJ2-1|14|TRBV6-2/TRBV6-3
CASGRDQGSNEQFF
TGTGCCAGCGGCCGGGACCAAGGGAGTAATGAGCAGTTCTTC
>NA|NA|TRBJ2-1|15|TRBV4-3
CASSQQVPSYNEQFF
TGCGCCAGCAGCCAGCAGGTGCCCTCCTACAATGAGCAGTTCTTC
>few|NA|TRBJ2-1|14|TRBV7-2
CASSLSQGSAEQFF
TGTGCCAGCAGCTTATCACAGGGATCTGCTGAGCAGTTCTTC
>few|NA|TRBJ2-7|13|TRBV5-1
CASSLESGYEQYF
TGCGCCAGCAGCTTGGAATCAGGCTACGAGCAGTACTTC
>NA|TRBD2|TRBJ2-7|14|TRBV11-2
CASSLTSGPSEQYF
TGTGCCAGCAGCTTGACTAGCGGACCTTCCGAGCAGTACTTC
>NA|NA|TRBJ1-4|13|TRBV7-9
CASSFGANEKLFF
TGTGCCAGCAGCTTCGGAGCTAATGAAAAACTGTTTTTT
>few|NA|TRBJ2-2|15|TRBV6-5
CASSPPTRGTGELFF
TGTGCCAGCAGTCCTCCCACTCGGGGCACCGGGGAGCTGTTTTTT
>NA|NA|TRBJ2-5|13|TRBV29-1
CSVDGRNQETQYF
TGCAGCGTTGATGGGAGGAATCAAGAGACCCAGTACTTC
>NA|NA|TRBJ1-5|15|TRBV6-5
CASLPGGGGSQPQHF
TGTGCCAGCCTCCCCGGCGGGGGCGGTTCTCAGCCCCAGCATTTT
>NA|NA|TRBJ2-5|14|TRBV2
CASSGQVVLETQYF
TGTGCCAGCAGTGGGCAGGTGGTATTGGAGACCCAGTACTTC
>many|TRBD2|TRBJ2-7|15|TRBV4-2
CACRGLAGHSYEQYF
TGTGCTTGTCGGGGACTAGCGGGCCACTCCTACGAGCAGTACTTC
>NA|NA|TRBJ2-5|13|TRBV7-7
CASSLIGSETQYF
TGTGCTAGCAGCTTAATAGGGTCGGAGACCCAGTACTTC
>NA|NA|TRBJ2-4|12|TRBV7-9
CASSSGAREQYF
TGTGCCAGCAGCTCAGGGGCGCGAGAGCAGTACTTC
>few|TRBD1|TRBJ1-2|13|TRBV5-1
CASSPQGANGYTF
TGCGCCAGCAGCCCGCAGGGGGCGAATGGCTACACCTTC
>many|NA|TRBJ2-7|13|TRBV6-6
CASSPDRDYEQYF
TGTGCCAGCAGTCCCGACAGAGACTACGAGCAGTACTTC
>NA|TRBD1|TRBJ2-3|13|TRBV29-1
CSTDRAPADTQYF
TGCAGCACCGACAGGGCCCCCGCAGATACGCAGTATTTT
>few|NA|TRBJ2-3|12|TRBV7-9
CASSGDPDTQYF
TGTGCCAGCAGCGGGGACCCAGATACGCAGTATTTT
>NA|TRBD2|TRBJ2-7|16|TRBV20-1
CSARDHQRGDSGEQYF
TGCAGTGCTAGAGATCACCAGCGGGGGGATTCCGGTGAGCAGTACTTC
>NA|TRBD2|TRBJ2-3|18|TRBV11-2
CASSLNPSGGPETDTQYF
TGTGCCAGCAGCTTAAACCCTAGCGGGGGGCCAGAGACAGATACGCAGTATTTT
>NA|NA|TRBJ2-1|12|TRBV5-1
CASSVNMNEQFF
TGCGCCAGCAGCGTCAACATGAATGAGCAGTTCTTC
>NA|NA|TRBJ2-7|12|TRBV6-6
CASRGASYEQYF
TGTGCCAGCAGAGGGGCCTCCTACGAGCAGTACTTC